This T cell receptor beta chain was identified during a study of spatial heterogeneity in lung cancer. Turning to the study itself: Alpha-chain sequences were consistently detected less often than beta-chain sequences.

The study's findings and limits: TCRs found ubiquitously expanded in tumor appeared in blood more at resection than at follow-up.

At least ten counts were recorded for this clonotype. The target antigen is unknown. On each TCR cDNA molecule, a unique molecular identifier was present. TCRdb independently ran MiXCR on the 5' RACE reads; one entry per CDR3 protein. The sample includes about 21,000 distinct CDR3 sequences, roughly 4.5% of them seen just once. Time point denoted: sample taken at primary tumor resection. Between the trimmed V and J ends, which lost 6 bases and 0 bases, there was a span of 9 bases. CDR1 DFQATT and CDR2 SNEGSKA come from the germline V gene (reference sequence). The CDR3 has 13 residues. Sequencing used PBMCs, obtained at surgery. This rearrangement joins TRBV20-1 to TRBJ1-5; D remains unclear. The TCR sequence derives from a male donor with early-stage non-small cell lung cancer. As DNA, the CDR3 is TGCAGTGCCCAGAGGTATAGCAATCAGCCCCAGCATTTT. This gives the protein CSAQRYSNQPQHF.